Following are 21 T cell receptor beta chains from one sample sequenced in a study of blood T cell repertoires in COVID-19. The repertoire was sequenced with immunoSEQ multiplex PCR; TCRdb's copy has only in-frame clones and lacks some. The data show over 450,000 clones, 70% to 90% seen once. Material: peripheral blood. The receptors here all came from a woman in her 50s with COVID-19, enrolled during active disease.

This clone was found a few times. The chain combines TRBV18 with TRBJ1-5, with 9 bases matching TRBD1. Germline loops: CDR1 KGHSH, CDR2 LQKENI. This CDR3 contains 14 residues. The J segment lost 7 bases and the V segment lost 3 bases, leaving 4 bases of the junction unmatched. DNA of the CDR3: TGTGCCAGCTCACCCTCGGGACAGGGACAGCCCCAGCATTTT. As protein: CASSPSGQGQPQHF.

The table lists this clone with a count of one. This rearrangement joins TRBV7-2 to TRBJ1-6; D is undetermined. V gave up 1 base and J gave up 10 bases, with 14 bases separating them. CDR3 size: 15 residues. Per germline, CDR1 SGHTA and CDR2 FQGNSA. The CDR3 protein is CASSLDGFGFSPLHF. The CDR3 DNA is TGTGCCAGCAGCTTAGACGGGTTTGGATTCTCACCCCTCCACTTT.

This chain links TRBV19 with TRBJ1-6; D is unresolved. The CDR3 is 11 residues long. V was trimmed by 9 bases and J by 15 bases, leaving 15 bases between them. Germline lookup yields CDR1 LNHDA and CDR2 SQIVND (reference sequence). CDR3 amino acids: CASLKEGVLHF. In DNA, the CDR3 is TGTGCCAGCCTAAAAGAGGGAGTCCTCCACTTT.

This clone was counted between two and nine times. V usage is TRBV6-5 and J usage is TRBJ2-3; possible D gene TRBD2, 7 bases. The germline V and J ends were trimmed by 11 bases and 2 bases, with 14 bases remaining between them. Germline V lookup: CDR1 MNHEY, CDR2 SVGAGI. The CDR3 is 13 amino acids. The CDR3 reads CAGEGGDTDTQYF. CDR3 sequence (DNA): TGTGCCGGGGAGGGGGGCGACACAGATACGCAGTATTTT.

The chain joins TRBV10-3 to TRBJ1-4, with D perhaps TRBD1 (5 bases). The CDR3 has 13 residues. Deletions cut 2 bases from V and 7 bases from J, with 8 bases between. Per germline, CDR1 ENHRY and CDR2 SYGVKD. In nucleotides, the CDR3 is TGTGCCATCAGTGAGGGGGCAGGTGAAAAACTGTTTTTT. Its translation: CAISEGAGEKLFF.

V is TRBV20-1 and J is TRBJ2-7; tentative D call: TRBD1 (6 bases). CDR1 and CDR2 from the germline V gene are DFQATT and SNEGSKA (reference sequence). V dropped 4 bases and J dropped 3 bases, with 7 bases sitting between them. The CDR3 is made up of 11 amino acids. The CDR3 DNA reads as TGCAGTGCTATACAGGGCTACGAGCAGTACTTC. It specifies CSAIQGYEQYF.

The chain links TRBV19 to TRBJ1-2; 8 bases fit TRBD1. This CDR3 contains 16 residues. Germline loops: CDR1 LNHDA, CDR2 SQIVND (reference sequence). V lost 4 bases to trimming and J lost 0 bases; unmatched junction nucleotides: 7. CDR3 in DNA: TGTGCCAGTAGTAGGGCCCTGGACAGGGCTAACTATGGCTACACCTTC. This sequence encodes CASSRALDRANYGYTF. Using reference TRBV19 and TRBJ1-2 for the parts outside the CDR3, the full variable domain is DGGITQSPKYLFRKEGQNVTLSCEQNLNHDAMYWYRQDPGQGLRLIYYSQIVNDFQKGDIAEGYSVSREKKESFPLTVTSAQKNPTAFYLCASSRALDRANYGYTFGSGTRLTVV.

The chain links TRBV2 to TRBJ1-2; no clear D. The CDR3 contains 12 residues. The V gene's germline CDR1 is SNHLY and CDR2 FYNNEI. V lost 10 bases to trimming and J lost 1 base, with 10 bases between them. In DNA, the CDR3 is TGTGCCATCACCACAATTAACTATGGCTACACCTTC. This translates into CAITTINYGYTF.

This chain joins TRBV5-4 and TRBJ2-1; D is unclear. Germline V gene data show CDR1 as SGHNT and CDR2 as YYREEE (reference sequence). V lost 4 bases to trimming and J lost 4 bases, with 3 bases between them. There are 11 residues in the CDR3. The CDR3 protein is CASSIYNEQFF. CDR3 nucleotide sequence: TGTGCCAGCAGCATATACAATGAGCAGTTCTTC.

The chain recombines TRBV4-1 with TRBJ2-1; the D is unclear. With 0 bases removed from V and 8 bases from J, the gap between germline ends came to 5 bases. CDR3 size: 12 residues. Germline V lookup: CDR1 MGHRA, CDR2 YSYEKL. CDR3 sequence: CASSQDADEQFF. Here the CDR3 DNA reads TGCGCCAGCAGCCAAGACGCGGATGAGCAGTTCTTC.

V is TRBV18 and J is TRBJ2-3, with 10 bases fitting TRBD1. CDR1 and CDR2 (germline): KGHSH, LQKENI. This CDR3 comprises 16 residues. The junction had 6 bases not matched to a gene; V was cut back by 5 bases and J by 1 base. CDR3 bases: TGTGCCAGCTCAAGCCTTGGGACAGGGGGCACAGATACGCAGTATTTT. It encodes CASSSLGTGGTDTQYF.

The rearrangement links TRBV3-1 (or the pseudogene TRBV3-2) to TRBJ2-3; 8 bases are a match to TRBD1. After removal of 1 base from V and 6 bases from J, the junction contained 3 bases not matched to a gene. This CDR3 has 14 amino acids. Germline CDR1 is LGHDT and CDR2 is YNNKEL (reference sequence). DNA for the CDR3: TGTGCCAGCAGCCAAGGCAGGGGGCCTGATACGCAGTATTTT. Protein sequence: CASSQGRGPDTQYF.

The CDR3 nucleotides read TGCGCCAGCAGCTACGTCAAGACTAGCGAGGCAGATACGCAGTATTTT. Translation gives CASSYVKTSEADTQYF. V usage is TRBV5-1 and J usage is TRBJ2-3; 8 bases line up with TRBD2. Per germline, CDR1 SGHRS and CDR2 YFSETQ. The CDR3 extends over 16 amino acids. Trimming cost V 3 bases and J 4 bases; bases outside gene matches: 10.

With regard to this clone: The sample contains more than one DNA sequence encoding this CDR3. V usage is TRBV11-2 and J usage is TRBJ1-1; D might be TRBD1 (5 bases). This CDR3 spans 14 amino acids. Germline values: CDR1 SGHAT, CDR2 FQNNGV. Trimming took 2 bases from V and 1 from J, leaving 8 bases between them. CDR3 amino acids: CASSLFRGNTEAFF. The DNA of the CDR3 is TGTGCCAGCAGCTTATTTAGGGGGAACACTGAAGCTTTCTTT.

The gene calls are TRBV7-8 and TRBJ2-3; D remains ambiguous. Germline V gives CDR1 SGHVS, CDR2 FQNEAQ. The V and J ends lost 4 bases and 3 bases respectively, with 14 bases between them. The CDR3 extends over 15 amino acids. The CDR3 region has the DNA TGTGCCAGCAGCTCCAGCAGGCCATCAACAGATACGCAGTATTTT. It is translated as CASSSSRPSTDTQYF.

V gene TRBV10-3 combines with J gene TRBJ1-1; no clear D. The V gene's germline CDR1 is ENHRY and CDR2 SYGVKD. The CDR3 runs 12 residues. V was shortened by 7 bases and J by 10 bases, with 16 bases between the two germline ends. This CDR3 reads CAITPEEGSAFF. CDR3 DNA: TGTGCCATCACTCCCGAGGAGGGCTCAGCTTTCTTT.

The gene calls are TRBV7-8 and TRBJ1-3, with TRBD1 as a possible D gene (6 bases). CDR1 and CDR2 from the germline V gene are SGHVS and FQNEAQ. Trimming took off 1 base at V and 2 bases at J, with 12 bases between the two ends. CDR3 length: 16 residues. The CDR3 here is CASSLGGHLAGNTIYF. In nucleotides, the CDR3 is TGTGCCAGCAGCTTAGGGGGACACCTAGCTGGAAACACCATATATTTT.

The chain links TRBV3-1 (or the pseudogene TRBV3-2) to TRBJ2-1; TRBD1 agrees at 11 bases. V shed 4 bases, J shed 5 bases, and the junction held 4 bases outside the gene matches. Per germline, CDR1 LGHDT and CDR2 YNNKEL (reference sequence). The CDR3 covers 15 residues. The CDR3 region is CASSPRDRGNNEQFF. The CDR3 coding sequence is TGTGCCAGCAGCCCCAGGGACAGGGGGAACAATGAGCAGTTCTTC.

This chain links TRBV5-1 with TRBJ2-1, with 8 bases identical to TRBD1. Germline trimming cut 4 bases from V and 8 bases from J; bases unmatched to any gene: 8. Germline V CDR1 and CDR2: SGHRS, YFSETQ. CDR3 size: 14 residues. The CDR3: CASSPRQGLDEQFF. DNA of the CDR3: TGCGCCAGCAGCCCCAGACAGGGGCTGGATGAGCAGTTCTTC.

J is TRBJ2-3 and V is TRBV24-1; 13 bases are a match to TRBD2. V shed 0 bases and J 5 bases; nucleotides not matched to a gene: 4. Germline loops: CDR1 KGHDR, CDR2 SFDVKD. This CDR3 has 17 residues. This chain's CDR3 is CATSDLTSGGAGDTQYF. CDR3 nucleotide sequence: TGTGCCACCAGTGATTTGACTAGCGGGGGGGCCGGAGATACGCAGTATTTT.

Written as DNA, the CDR3 is TGTGCCAGCAGTGTACAGGGGTCGGATGGCTACACCTTC. It specifies CASSVQGSDGYTF. The chain links TRBV2 to TRBJ1-2; 7 positions agree with TRBD1. The junction had 5 bases not matched to a gene; V was cut back by 4 bases and J by 6 bases. This CDR3 is 13 amino acids long. Germline V gives CDR1 SNHLY, CDR2 FYNNEI.